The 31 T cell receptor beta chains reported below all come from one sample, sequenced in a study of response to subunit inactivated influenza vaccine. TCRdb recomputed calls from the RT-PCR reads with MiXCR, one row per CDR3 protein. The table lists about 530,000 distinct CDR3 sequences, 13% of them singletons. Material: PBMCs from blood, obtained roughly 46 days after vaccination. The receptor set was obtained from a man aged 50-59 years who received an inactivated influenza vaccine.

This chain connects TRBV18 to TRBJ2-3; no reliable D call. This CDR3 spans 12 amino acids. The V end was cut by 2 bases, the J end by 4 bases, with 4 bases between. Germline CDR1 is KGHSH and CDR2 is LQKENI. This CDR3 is CASSPSADTQYF. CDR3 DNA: TGTGCCAGCTCACCAAGCGCAGATACGCAGTATTTT. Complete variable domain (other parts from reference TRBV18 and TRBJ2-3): NAGVMQNPRHLVRRRGQEARLRCSPMKGHSHVYWYRQLPEEGLKFMVYLQKENIIDESGMPKERFSAEFPKEGPSILRIQQVVRGDSAAYFCASSPSADTQYFGPGTRLTVL.

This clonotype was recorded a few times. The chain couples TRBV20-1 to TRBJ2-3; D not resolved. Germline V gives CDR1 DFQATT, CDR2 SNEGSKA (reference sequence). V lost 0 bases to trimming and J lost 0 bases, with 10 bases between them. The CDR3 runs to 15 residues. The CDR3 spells CSAREPSASTDTQYF. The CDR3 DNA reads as TGCAGTGCTAGAGAGCCCAGCGCGAGCACAGATACGCAGTATTTT.

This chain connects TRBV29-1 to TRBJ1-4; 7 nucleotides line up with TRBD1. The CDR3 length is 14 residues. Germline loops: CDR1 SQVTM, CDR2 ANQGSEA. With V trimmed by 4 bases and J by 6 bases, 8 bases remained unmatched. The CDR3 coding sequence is TGCAGCGTTGGTATGGCAGGGGGGGATGAAAAACTGTTTTTT. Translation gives CSVGMAGGDEKLFF.

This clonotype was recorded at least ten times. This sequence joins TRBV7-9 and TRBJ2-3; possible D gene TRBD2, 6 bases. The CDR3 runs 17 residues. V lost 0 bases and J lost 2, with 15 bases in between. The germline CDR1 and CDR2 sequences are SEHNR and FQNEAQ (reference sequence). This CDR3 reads CASSLAVGGGSTDTQYF. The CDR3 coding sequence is TGTGCCAGCAGCTTAGCGGTCGGGGGAGGATCCACAGATACGCAGTATTTT. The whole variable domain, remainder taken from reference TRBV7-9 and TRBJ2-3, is DTGVSQNPRHKITKRGQNVTFRCDPISEHNRLYWYRQTLGQGPEFLTYFQNEAQLEKSRLLSDRFSAERPKGSFSTLEIQRTEQGDSAMYLCASSLAVGGGSTDTQYFGPGTRLTVL.

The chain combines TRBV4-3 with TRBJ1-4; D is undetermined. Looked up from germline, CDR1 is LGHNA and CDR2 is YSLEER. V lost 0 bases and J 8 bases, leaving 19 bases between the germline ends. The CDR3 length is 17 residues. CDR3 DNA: TGCGCCAGCAGCCAAGATGGGTTGATGACCGCGGAGGAAAAACTGTTTTTT. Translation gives CASSQDGLMTAEEKLFF.

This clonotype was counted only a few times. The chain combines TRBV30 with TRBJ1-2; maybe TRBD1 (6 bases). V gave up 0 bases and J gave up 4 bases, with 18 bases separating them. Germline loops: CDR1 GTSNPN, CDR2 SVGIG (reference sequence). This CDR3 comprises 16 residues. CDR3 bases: TGTGCCTGGAGTGTACTCGTCGACAGGCCCCTCTATGGCTACACCTTC. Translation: CAWSVLVDRPLYGYTF. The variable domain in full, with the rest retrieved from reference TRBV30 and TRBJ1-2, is SQTIHQWPATLVQPVGSPLSLECTVEGTSNPNLYWYRQAAGRGLQLLFYSVGIGQISSEVPQNLSASRPQDRQFILSSKKLLLSDSGFYLCAWSVLVDRPLYGYTFGSGTRLTVV.

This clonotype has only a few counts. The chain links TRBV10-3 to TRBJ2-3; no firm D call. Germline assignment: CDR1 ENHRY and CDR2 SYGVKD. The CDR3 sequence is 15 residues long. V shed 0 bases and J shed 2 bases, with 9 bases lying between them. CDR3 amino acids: CAISESRTLTDTQYF. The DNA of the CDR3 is TGTGCCATCAGTGAGTCAAGGACGCTCACAGATACGCAGTATTTT.

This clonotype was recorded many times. In nucleotides, the CDR3 is TGTGCCATCAGCCCCCGGGAAACCTCTGAGCAGTTCTTC. This gives the protein CAISPRETSEQFF. The rearrangement uses TRBV10-3 and TRBJ2-1; D might be TRBD2 (5 bases). The V end lost 6 bases, the J end lost 9 bases, and 15 bases lay between the germline ends. The CDR3 extends over 13 amino acids. The germline gives CDR1 ENHRY, CDR2 SYGVKD.

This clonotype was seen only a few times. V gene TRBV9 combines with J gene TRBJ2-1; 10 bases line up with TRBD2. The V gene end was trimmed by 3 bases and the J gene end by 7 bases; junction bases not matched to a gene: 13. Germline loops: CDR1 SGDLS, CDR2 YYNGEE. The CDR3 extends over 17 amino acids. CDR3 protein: CASSATLAGALGNEQFF. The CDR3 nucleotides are TGTGCCAGCAGCGCAACTCTAGCGGGAGCCTTAGGGAATGAGCAGTTCTTC.

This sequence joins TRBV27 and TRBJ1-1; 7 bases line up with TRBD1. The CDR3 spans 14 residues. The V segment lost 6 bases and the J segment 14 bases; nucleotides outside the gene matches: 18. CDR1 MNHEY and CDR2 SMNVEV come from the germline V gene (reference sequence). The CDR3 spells CASRRRQGTQHPFF. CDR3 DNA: TGTGCCAGCAGACGAAGACAGGGTACCCAACACCCCTTCTTT.

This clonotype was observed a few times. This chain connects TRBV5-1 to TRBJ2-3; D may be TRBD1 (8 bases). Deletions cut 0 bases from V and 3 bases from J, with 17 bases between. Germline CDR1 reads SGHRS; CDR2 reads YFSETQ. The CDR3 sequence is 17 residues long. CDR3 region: CASSLAIGQGGTDTQYF. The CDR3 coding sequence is TGCGCCAGCAGCTTGGCCATCGGACAGGGAGGGACAGATACGCAGTATTTT.

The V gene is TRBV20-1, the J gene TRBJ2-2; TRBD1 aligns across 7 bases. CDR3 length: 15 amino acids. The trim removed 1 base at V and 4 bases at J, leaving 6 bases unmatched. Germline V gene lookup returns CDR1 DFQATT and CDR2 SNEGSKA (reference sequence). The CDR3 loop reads CSARGGGQRTGELFF. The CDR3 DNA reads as TGCAGTGCTAGAGGAGGGGGCCAGCGCACCGGGGAGCTGTTTTTT.

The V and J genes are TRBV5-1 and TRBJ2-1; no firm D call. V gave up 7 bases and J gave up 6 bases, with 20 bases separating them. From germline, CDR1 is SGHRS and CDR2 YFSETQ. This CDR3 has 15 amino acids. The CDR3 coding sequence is TGCGCCAGCGGCCCCATGGGGTCGTCGTTCAATGAGCAGTTCTTC. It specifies CASGPMGSSFNEQFF. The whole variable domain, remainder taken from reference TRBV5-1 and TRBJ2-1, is KAGVTQTPRYLIKTRGQQVTLSCSPISGHRSVSWYQQTPGQGLQFLFEYFSETQRNKGNFPGRFSGRQFSNSRSEMNVSTLELGDSALYLCASGPMGSSFNEQFFGPGTRLTVL.

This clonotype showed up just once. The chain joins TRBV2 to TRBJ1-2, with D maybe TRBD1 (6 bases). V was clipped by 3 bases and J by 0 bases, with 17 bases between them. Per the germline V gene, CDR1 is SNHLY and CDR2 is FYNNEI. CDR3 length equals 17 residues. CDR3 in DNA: TGTGCCAGCAGTGATTTAGGACAGTCATTAGCTAACTATGGCTACACCTTC. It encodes CASSDLGQSLANYGYTF.

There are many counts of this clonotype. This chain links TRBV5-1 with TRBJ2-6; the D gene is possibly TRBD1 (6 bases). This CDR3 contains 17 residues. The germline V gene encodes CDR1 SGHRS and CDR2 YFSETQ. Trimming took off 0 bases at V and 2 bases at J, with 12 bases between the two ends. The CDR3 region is CASSLGSTGPGANVLTF. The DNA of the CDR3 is TGCGCCAGCAGCTTGGGGTCTACAGGGCCTGGGGCCAACGTCCTGACTTTC.

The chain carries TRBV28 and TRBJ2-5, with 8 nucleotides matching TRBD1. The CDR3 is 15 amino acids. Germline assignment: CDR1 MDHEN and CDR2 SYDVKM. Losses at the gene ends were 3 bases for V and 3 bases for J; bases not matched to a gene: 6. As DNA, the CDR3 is TGTGCCAGCAGTTTCTTTCAGGGGGCAAAAGAGACCCAGTACTTC. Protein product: CASSFFQGAKETQYF.

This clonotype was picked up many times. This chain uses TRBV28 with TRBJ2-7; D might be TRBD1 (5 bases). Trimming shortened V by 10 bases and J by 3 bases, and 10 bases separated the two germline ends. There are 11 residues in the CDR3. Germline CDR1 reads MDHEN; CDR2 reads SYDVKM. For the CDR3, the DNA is TGTGCCACCAGACAGAACTACGAGCAGTACTTC. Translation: CATRQNYEQYF.

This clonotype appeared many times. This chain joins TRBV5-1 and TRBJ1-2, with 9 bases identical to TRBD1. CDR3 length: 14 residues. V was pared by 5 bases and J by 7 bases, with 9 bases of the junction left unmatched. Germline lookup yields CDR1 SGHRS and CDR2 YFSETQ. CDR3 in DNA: TGCGCCAGCAGATCGGGACAGGGTAATACTGGCTACACCTTC. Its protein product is CASRSGQGNTGYTF. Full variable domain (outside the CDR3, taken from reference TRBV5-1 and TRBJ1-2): KAGVTQTPRYLIKTRGQQVTLSCSPISGHRSVSWYQQTPGQGLQFLFEYFSETQRNKGNFPGRFSGRQFSNSRSEMNVSTLELGDSALYLCASRSGQGNTGYTFGSGTRLTVV.

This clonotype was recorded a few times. The CDR3, as DNA: TGTGCCAGCAGCACCGGGACTAGCGGGGGAGGAGAGACCCAGTACTTC. Translating gives CASSTGTSGGGETQYF. The chain recombines TRBV7-9 with TRBJ2-5; 14 bases agree with TRBD2. The length of the CDR3 is 16 residues. From germline, CDR1 is SEHNR and CDR2 FQNEAQ (reference sequence). Trimming removed 5 bases from V and 4 bases from J; junction bases left unmatched: 6.

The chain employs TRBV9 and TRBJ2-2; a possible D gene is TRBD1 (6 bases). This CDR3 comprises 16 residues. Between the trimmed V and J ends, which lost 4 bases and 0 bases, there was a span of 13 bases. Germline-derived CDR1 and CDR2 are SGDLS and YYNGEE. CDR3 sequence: CASSSRTDANTGELFF. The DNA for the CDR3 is TGTGCCAGCAGCTCCCGGACAGACGCGAACACCGGGGAGCTGTTTTTT. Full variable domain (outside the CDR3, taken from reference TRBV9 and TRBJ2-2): DSGVTQTPKHLITATGQRVTLRCSPRSGDLSVYWYQQSLDQGLQFLIQYYNGEERAKGNILERFSAQQFPDLHSELNLSSLELGDSALYFCASSSRTDANTGELFFGEGSRLTVL.

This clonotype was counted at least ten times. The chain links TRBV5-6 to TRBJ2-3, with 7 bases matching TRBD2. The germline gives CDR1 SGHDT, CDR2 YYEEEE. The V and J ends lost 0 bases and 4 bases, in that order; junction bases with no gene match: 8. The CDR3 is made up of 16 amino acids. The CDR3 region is CASSLAGLVGADTQYF. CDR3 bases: TGTGCCAGCAGCTTGGCCGGACTAGTAGGAGCAGATACGCAGTATTTT. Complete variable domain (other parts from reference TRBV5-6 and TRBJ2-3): DAGVTQSPTHLIKTRGQQVTLRCSPKSGHDTVSWYQQALGQGPQFIFQYYEEEERQRGNFPDRFSGHQFPNYSSELNVNALLLGDSALYLCASSLAGLVGADTQYFGPGTRLTVL.

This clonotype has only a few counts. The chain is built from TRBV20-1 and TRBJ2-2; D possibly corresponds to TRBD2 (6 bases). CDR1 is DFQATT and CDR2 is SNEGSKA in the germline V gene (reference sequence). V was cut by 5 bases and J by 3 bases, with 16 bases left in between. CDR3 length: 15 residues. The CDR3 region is CSAARGGIDTGELFF. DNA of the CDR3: TGCAGTGCTGCCCGAGGAGGGATCGACACCGGGGAGCTGTTTTTT.

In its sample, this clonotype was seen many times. The CDR3 nucleotides are TGTGCCATCAGTGGTCTTGGGACGGGACTAGCGGGGGGGCTCTCCTACAATGAGCAGTTCTTC. Encoded protein: CAISGLGTGLAGGLSYNEQFF. The chain employs TRBV10-3 and TRBJ2-1; 16 nucleotides align to TRBD2. J was trimmed by 0 bases and V by 4 bases; bases with no gene match: 12. This CDR3 is 21 amino acids long. The V gene's germline CDR1 is ENHRY and CDR2 SYGVKD.

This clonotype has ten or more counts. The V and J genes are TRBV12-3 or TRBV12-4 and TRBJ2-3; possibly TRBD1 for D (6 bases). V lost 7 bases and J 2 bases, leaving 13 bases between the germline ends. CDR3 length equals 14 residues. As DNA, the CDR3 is TGTGCCAGCACGGATGGGGGCATCACAGATACGCAGTATTTT. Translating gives CASTDGGITDTQYF.

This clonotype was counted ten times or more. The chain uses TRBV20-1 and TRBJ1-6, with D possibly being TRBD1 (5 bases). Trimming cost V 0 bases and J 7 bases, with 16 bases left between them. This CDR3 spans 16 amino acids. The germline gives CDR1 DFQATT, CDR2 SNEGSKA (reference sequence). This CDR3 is CSARDDSGGPNSPLHF. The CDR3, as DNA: TGCAGTGCTAGAGACGACTCCGGGGGACCAAATTCACCCCTCCACTTT.

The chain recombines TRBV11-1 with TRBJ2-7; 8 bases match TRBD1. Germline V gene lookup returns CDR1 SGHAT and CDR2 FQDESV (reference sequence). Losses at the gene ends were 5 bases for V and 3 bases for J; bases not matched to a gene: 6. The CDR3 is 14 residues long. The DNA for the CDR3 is TGTGCCAGCAGCCGCCGGACAGGGAGCTACGAGCAGTACTTC. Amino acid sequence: CASSRRTGSYEQYF.

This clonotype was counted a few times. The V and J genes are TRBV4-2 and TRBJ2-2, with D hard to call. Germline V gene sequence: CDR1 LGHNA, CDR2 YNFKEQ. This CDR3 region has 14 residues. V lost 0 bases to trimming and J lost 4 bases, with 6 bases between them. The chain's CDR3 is CASSQEVRTGELFF. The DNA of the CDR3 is TGTGCCAGCAGCCAAGAAGTGCGCACCGGGGAGCTGTTTTTT.

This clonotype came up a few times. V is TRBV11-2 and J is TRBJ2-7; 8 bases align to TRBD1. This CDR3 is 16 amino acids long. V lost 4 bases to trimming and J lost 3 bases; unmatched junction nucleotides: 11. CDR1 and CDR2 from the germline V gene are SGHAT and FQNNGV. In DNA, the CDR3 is TGTGCCAGCAGCTCGGACCAGGGGGCCCGGTTCTACGAGCAGTACTTC. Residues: CASSSDQGARFYEQYF. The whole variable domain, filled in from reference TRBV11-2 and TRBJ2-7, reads EAGVAQSPRYKIIEKRQSVAFWCNPISGHATLYWYQQILGQGPKLLIQFQNNGVVDDSQLPKDRFSAERLKGVDSTLKIQPAKLEDSAVYLCASSSDQGARFYEQYFGPGTRLTVT.

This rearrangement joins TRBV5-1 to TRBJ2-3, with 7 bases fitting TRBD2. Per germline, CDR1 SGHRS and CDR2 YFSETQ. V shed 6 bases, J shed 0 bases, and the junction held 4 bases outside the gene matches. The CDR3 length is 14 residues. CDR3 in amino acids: CASKNGGSTDTQYF. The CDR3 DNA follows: TGCGCCAGCAAAAACGGGGGGAGCACAGATACGCAGTATTTT.

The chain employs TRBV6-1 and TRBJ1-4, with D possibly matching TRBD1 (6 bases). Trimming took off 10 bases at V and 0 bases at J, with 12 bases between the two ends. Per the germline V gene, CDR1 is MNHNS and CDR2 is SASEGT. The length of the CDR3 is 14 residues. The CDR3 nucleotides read TGTGCCACCCGACAGGTGCCAACTAATGAAAAACTGTTTTTT. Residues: CATRQVPTNEKLFF.

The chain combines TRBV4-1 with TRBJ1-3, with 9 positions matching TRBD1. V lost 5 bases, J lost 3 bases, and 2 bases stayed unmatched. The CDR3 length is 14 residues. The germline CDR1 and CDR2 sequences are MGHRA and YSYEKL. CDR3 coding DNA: TGCGCCAGCAGCTGGACAGGGGTTGGAAACACCATATATTTT. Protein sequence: CASSWTGVGNTIYF.